The entry below describes one TCR beta chain. The antigen is unknown. This specimen comes from a study of cytomegalovirus exposure and HLA in healthy donors. Regarding the study as a whole: In an earlier analysis, most TCR beta V segments were productive about 87% or about 30% of the time. The authors confirmed in vitro that a few CMV-associated chains were specific for CMV antigens.

The ends lost 6 bases at V and 4 bases at J; junction bases unmatched: 9. CDR3 length equals 15 residues. Germline loops: CDR1 MDHEN, CDR2 SYDVKM. PCR primers comprised 60 Vbeta and 13 Jbeta primers. Here immunoSEQ multiplex PCR was the method, and the copy in TCRdb shows in-frame clones only, minus some. The sample has approximately 130,000 clones, around 77% seen once. Sequencing was done on a sample of PBMCs. V gene TRBV28 combines with J gene TRBJ2-7; 10 positions agree with TRBD1. This TCR came from a man between 50 and 59 years old in good health and CMV-seronegative. Written as DNA, the CDR3 is TGTGCCAGCAGCTATCGCCGGGACAGGGGATACGAGCAGTACTTC. It specifies CASSYRRDRGYEQYF.